Listed below are T cell receptor beta chains from one sample, sequenced in a study of graft-versus-host responses after intestinal transplantation. Only in-frame clones appear in the TCRdb table, and some are missing; sequencing was by immunoSEQ multiplex PCR. The repertoire includes roughly 15,000 clones, around three fifths of them detected once, and roughly 13% sits in the top ten. This specimen was ileum tissue, taken 524 days after transplant. Receptors originate from a human patient who received an intestinal transplant, so some T cells may come from the graft donor. Both conserved end residues are part of each CDR3. Expanded clones get a size class; other rows say once, few or many, or leave the size out.

clone size	J gene	V gene	CDR3 protein
-	TRBJ1-1	TRBV19	CASSIVMSTEAFF
-	TRBJ1-2	TRBV6-1	CASSTGQYGYTF
-	TRBJ1-2	TRBV29-1	CSVLQGDGYTF
-	TRBJ1-1	TRBV19	CASSIRAENTEAFF
-	TRBJ1-1	TRBV25-1	CASRGTGSSTEAFF
-	TRBJ2-3	TRBV5-1	CASSLLASGFTDTQYF
-	TRBJ2-5	TRBV5-6	CASRKTERETQYF
-	TRBJ2-1	TRBV7-2	CASSLEPAGGLNEQFF
-	TRBJ2-5	TRBV18	CASSFGLAGGGETQYF
-	TRBJ2-2	TRBV7-8	CASSLSAVWGPGTGELFF
-	TRBJ2-2	TRBV29-1	CSVPRQGNTGELFF
-	TRBJ2-1	TRBV13	CASSGLALHEQFF
-	TRBJ1-2	TRBV5-4	CASSPGQGTNYGYTF
-	TRBJ1-1	TRBV6-6	CASSYSLTGGTEAFF
-	TRBJ1-1	TRBV2	CASRTTLLGLSNTEAFF
-	TRBJ2-3	TRBV4-3	CASSQGAGLTDTQYF
-	TRBJ2-7	TRBV30	CAWSPGTGGTYEQYF
-	TRBJ2-7	TRBV7-2	CASSLGGDSFYEQYF
-	TRBJ1-3	TRBV7-6	CASSLDPGDSGNTIYF
few	TRBJ1-5	TRBV5-1	CASSLAGTLNQPQHF
-	TRBJ2-7	TRBV5-1	CASSLGTGGVTSYEQYF
-	TRBJ1-2	TRBV2	CASSEWDSSTNYGYTF